This T cell receptor (beta chain) was sequenced for a study of identical twins. TCRdb fed the 5' RACE reads into MiXCR, producing one record per CDR3 protein. This table has about 890,000 distinct CDR3 sequences, more than 9% appearing once. CDR1 is SNHLY and CDR2 is FYNNEI in the germline V gene. The CDR3 runs to 14 residues. The V and J ends lost 3 bases and 7 bases, in that order; junction bases with no gene match: 4. The same specimen was also included in a second study, on yellow fever vaccine responses in identical twins.

The chain combines TRBV2 with TRBJ2-2; 8 nucleotides agree with TRBD2. This clonotype was sampled from a woman aged 18 to 35 in good health. The specimen was PBMCs. The CDR3: CASSDKREYGELFF. The CDR3 DNA follows: TGTGCCAGCAGTGATAAGCGGGAGTACGGGGAGCTGTTTTTT.